This T cell receptor (beta chain) was sequenced in a study of T cells after yellow fever vaccination. CDR3 size: 13 residues. V was pared by 9 bases and J by 3 bases, with 14 bases between. Germline V CDR1 and CDR2: ENHRY, SYGVKD. One entry per CDR3 protein, called by TCRdb with MiXCR from the 5' RACE reads. The repertoire holds some 670,000 distinct CDR3 sequences, with approximately 13% as singletons. The specimen was PBMCs, collected on the day of the yellow fever booster vaccination. The chain couples TRBV10-3 to TRBJ2-5, with D uncertain. The TCR was taken from a man aged 25 to 40 who received the YFV17D yellow fever vaccine. CDR3 residues: CAIQGRLKETQYF. The CDR3 region has the DNA TGTGCCATACAAGGGCGGTTAAAAGAGACCCAGTACTTC.